This entry describes one TCR beta chain. Antigen unknown. The data originate from a study of T-cell reconstitution after alpha-beta-depleted transplantation in children. V lost 1 base and J lost 4, with 16 bases in between. Germline V gives CDR1 GTSNPN, CDR2 SVGIG (reference sequence). The CDR3 runs 15 residues. Study-wide points: At around two months after transplant, the alpha-beta T cells were reportedly derived from several hundred expanded clones that came from non-depleted graft cells.

It was with unique molecular identifiers that the TCRbeta library was prepared. TCRdb reprocessed the PCR reads with MiXCR, giving one entry per CDR3 protein. The sample contains roughly 150,000 distinct CDR3 sequences, approximately 12% of which appear only once. The rearrangement links TRBV30 to TRBJ1-1; the D gene is possibly TRBD1 (6 bases). The sample here was PBMCs, taken before TCRalphabeta/CD19-depleted stem cell transplant. The clonotype was recovered from a boy younger than 10 with acute myeloid leukemia, due to receive a stem cell transplant. The CDR3 sequence is CAWSAPGGLVTEAFF. In nucleotides, the CDR3 is TGTGCCTGGAGTGCCCCGGGGGGGCTAGTCACTGAAGCTTTCTTT.